Following are 7 T cell receptor beta chains from one sample sequenced in a study of regulatory and conventional T cells in RAG deficiency. Profiling relied on immunoSEQ multiplex PCR, and the TCRdb table lists in-frame clones only, not all of them. The sample shows about 3,200 clones, 94% of them seen only once. Blood CD4+ CD25-high CD127-low regulatory T cells supplied the genomic DNA template. These same records also appear under a second study, on regulatory T cells. That work states: Amplification used 52 TRBV primers and 13 TRBJ primers.

Source material: CD4+ Tregs sorted from blood. The receptors originated from a human donor in good health.

V gene TRBV6-5 combines with J gene TRBJ1-1; 7 nucleotides match TRBD1. The CDR3 sequence is 14 residues long. Germline V gene sequence: CDR1 MNHEY, CDR2 SVGAGI. Trimming removed 9 bases from V and 6 bases from J; junction bases left unmatched: 13. The CDR3 loop is CASQRGQASAEAFF. Written as DNA, the CDR3 is TGTGCCAGTCAGCGCGGACAGGCTTCAGCTGAAGCTTTCTTT.

The V and J genes are TRBV12-5 and TRBJ2-1; D unclear. The germline V gene encodes CDR1 LGHNT and CDR2 FRNRAP. The CDR3 totals 12 residues. Trimming removed 5 bases from V and 9 bases from J, with 11 bases in between. CDR3 DNA: TGTGCTAGTGGTCGCCAGGTCGGTGAGCAGTTCTTC. Translated: CASGRQVGEQFF.

This clone has a single count. This chain connects TRBV7-9 to TRBJ2-2; 9 bases map to TRBD1. In germline, CDR1 is SEHNR, CDR2 FQNEAQ (reference sequence). This CDR3 contains 17 residues. Trimming at V came to 5 bases and at J to 2 bases, leaving 9 bases not matched to a gene. CDR3 amino acids: CASSIWDRVKNTGELFF. In DNA, the CDR3 is TGTGCCAGCAGCATCTGGGACAGGGTAAAAAACACCGGGGAGCTGTTTTTT.

This rearrangement joins TRBV10-2 to TRBJ1-5; 9 bases match TRBD1. The germline CDR1 and CDR2 sequences are WSHSY and SAAADI. The CDR3 extends over 14 amino acids. Germline trimming cut 3 bases from V and 6 bases from J; bases unmatched to any gene: 3. The CDR3 is CASSEGTGSQPQHF. The CDR3 DNA follows: TGCGCCAGCAGTGAAGGGACAGGGAGTCAGCCCCAGCATTTT.

The rearrangement links TRBV2 to TRBJ2-7; D gene uncertain. Germline V gene sequence: CDR1 SNHLY, CDR2 FYNNEI. The V and J ends lost 1 base and 3 bases respectively, with 7 bases between them. The CDR3 contains 13 residues. The chain's CDR3 is CASSEGFIYEQYF. CDR3 bases: TGTGCCAGCAGTGAAGGTTTCATCTACGAGCAGTACTTC.

The chain uses TRBV2 and TRBJ2-1, with a possible D match to TRBD2 (5 bases). The length of the CDR3 is 14 residues. Per germline, CDR1 SNHLY and CDR2 FYNNEI. Trimming left V 7 bases short and J 3 bases short, with 13 bases between. CDR3 sequence reads: CASILSRDYNEQFF. The CDR3, as DNA: TGTGCCAGCATCCTTAGCCGGGACTACAATGAGCAGTTCTTC.

The genes are TRBV6-1 and TRBJ1-1, with D uncertain. The V gene's germline CDR1 is MNHNS and CDR2 SASEGT. V was pared by 5 bases and J by 5 bases, with 6 bases between. This CDR3 has 11 residues. CDR3 sequence: CASSYRTEAFF. In nucleotides, the CDR3 is TGTGCCAGCAGTTATAGGACTGAAGCTTTCTTT.